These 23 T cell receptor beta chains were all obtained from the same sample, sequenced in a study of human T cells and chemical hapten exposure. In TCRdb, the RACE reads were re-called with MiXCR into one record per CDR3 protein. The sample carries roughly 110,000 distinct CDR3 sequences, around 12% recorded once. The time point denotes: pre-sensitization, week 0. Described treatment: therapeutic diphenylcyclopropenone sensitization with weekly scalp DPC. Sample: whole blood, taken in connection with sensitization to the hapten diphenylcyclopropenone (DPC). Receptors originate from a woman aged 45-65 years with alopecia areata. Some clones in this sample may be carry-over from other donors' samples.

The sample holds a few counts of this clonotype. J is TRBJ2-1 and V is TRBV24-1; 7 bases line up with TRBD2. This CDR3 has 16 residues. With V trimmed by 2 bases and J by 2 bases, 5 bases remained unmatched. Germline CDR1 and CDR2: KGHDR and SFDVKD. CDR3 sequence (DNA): TGTGCCACCAGTGATTGGAAGCGGGGAGCCTACAATGAGCAGTTCTTC. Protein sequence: CATSDWKRGAYNEQFF.

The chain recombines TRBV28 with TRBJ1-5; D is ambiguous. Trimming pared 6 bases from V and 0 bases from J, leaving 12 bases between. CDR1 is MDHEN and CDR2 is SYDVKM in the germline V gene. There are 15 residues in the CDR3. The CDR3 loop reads CASSATVDSNQPQHF. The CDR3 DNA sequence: TGTGCCAGCAGCGCCACAGTGGATAGCAATCAGCCCCAGCATTTT.

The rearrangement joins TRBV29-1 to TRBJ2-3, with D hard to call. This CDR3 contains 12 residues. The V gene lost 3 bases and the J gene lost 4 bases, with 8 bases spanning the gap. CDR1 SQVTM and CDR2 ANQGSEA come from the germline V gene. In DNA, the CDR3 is TGCAGCGTTGACGCCCGAGCAGATACGCAGTATTTT. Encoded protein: CSVDARADTQYF.

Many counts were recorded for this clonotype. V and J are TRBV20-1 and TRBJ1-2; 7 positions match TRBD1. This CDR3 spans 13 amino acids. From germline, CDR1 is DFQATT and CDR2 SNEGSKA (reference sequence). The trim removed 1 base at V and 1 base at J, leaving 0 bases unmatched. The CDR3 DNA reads TGCAGTGCTAGAGGACAGGGTAACTATGGCTACACCTTC. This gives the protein CSARGQGNYGYTF.

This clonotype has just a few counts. CDR3 bases: TGCAGTGGCAAGGGACAGGTCAATCAGCCCCAGCATTTT. Translation: CSGKGQVNQPQHF. The chain recombines TRBV20-1 with TRBJ1-5, with 8 bases fitting TRBD1. The CDR3 sequence is 13 residues long. V lost 7 bases, J lost 3 bases, and 5 bases stayed unmatched. The germline V gene has CDR1 DFQATT and CDR2 SNEGSKA (reference sequence).

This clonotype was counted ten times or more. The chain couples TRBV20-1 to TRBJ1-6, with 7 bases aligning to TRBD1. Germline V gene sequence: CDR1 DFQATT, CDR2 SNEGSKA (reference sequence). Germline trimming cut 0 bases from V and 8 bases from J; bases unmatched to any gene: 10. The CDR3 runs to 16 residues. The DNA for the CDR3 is TGCAGTGCTAGAGATTCTGGGGACAGCAGGGATTCACCCCTCCACTTT. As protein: CSARDSGDSRDSPLHF.

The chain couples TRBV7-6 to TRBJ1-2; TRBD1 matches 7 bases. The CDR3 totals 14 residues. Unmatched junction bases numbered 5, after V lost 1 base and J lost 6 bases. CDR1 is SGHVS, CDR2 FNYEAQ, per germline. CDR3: CASSLDPGGNGYTF. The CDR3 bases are TGTGCCAGCAGCTTAGATCCAGGGGGTAATGGCTACACCTTC. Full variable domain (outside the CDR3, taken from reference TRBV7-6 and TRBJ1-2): GAGVSQSPRYKVTKRGQDVALRCDPISGHVSLYWYRQALGQGPEFLTYFNYEAQQDKSGLPNDRFSAERPEGSISTLTIQRTEQRDSAMYRCASSLDPGGNGYTFGSGTRLTVV.

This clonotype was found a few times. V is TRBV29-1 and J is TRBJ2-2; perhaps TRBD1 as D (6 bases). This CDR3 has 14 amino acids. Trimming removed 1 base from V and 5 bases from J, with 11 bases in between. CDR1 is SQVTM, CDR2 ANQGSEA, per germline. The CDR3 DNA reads TGCAGCGTTGAAGTGGGGGCGCTTACCGGGGAGCTGTTTTTT. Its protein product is CSVEVGALTGELFF.

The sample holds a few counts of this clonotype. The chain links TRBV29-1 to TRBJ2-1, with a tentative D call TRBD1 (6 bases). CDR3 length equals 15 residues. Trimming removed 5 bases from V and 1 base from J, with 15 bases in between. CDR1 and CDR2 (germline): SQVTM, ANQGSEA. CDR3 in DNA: TGCAGCGTTCCAGGGGTCGTCCATTCCTACAATGAGCAGTTCTTC. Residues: CSVPGVVHSYNEQFF.

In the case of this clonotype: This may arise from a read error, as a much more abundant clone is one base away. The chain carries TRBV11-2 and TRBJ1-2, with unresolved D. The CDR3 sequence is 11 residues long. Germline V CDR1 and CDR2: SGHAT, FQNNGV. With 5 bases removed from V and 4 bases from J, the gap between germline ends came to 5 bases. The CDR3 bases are TGTGCCAGCAGCCTTATCTATGGCTACACCTTC. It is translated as CASSLIYGYTF.

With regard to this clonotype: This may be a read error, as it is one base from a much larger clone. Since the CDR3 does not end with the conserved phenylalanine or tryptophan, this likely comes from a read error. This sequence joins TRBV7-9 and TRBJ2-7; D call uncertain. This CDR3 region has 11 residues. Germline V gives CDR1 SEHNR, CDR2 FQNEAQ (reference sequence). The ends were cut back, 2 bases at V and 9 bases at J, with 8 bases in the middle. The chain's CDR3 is CASSLMSGQYL. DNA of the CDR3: TGTGCCAGCAGCTTAATGTCTGGGCAGTACTTG.

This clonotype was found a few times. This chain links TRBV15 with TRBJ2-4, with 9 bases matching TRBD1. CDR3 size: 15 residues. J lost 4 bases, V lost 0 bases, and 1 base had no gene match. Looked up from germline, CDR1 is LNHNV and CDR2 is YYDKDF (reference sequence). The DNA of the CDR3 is TGTGCCACCAGCAGAGATGGGACAGGGAAAAACATTCAGTACTTC. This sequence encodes CATSRDGTGKNIQYF.

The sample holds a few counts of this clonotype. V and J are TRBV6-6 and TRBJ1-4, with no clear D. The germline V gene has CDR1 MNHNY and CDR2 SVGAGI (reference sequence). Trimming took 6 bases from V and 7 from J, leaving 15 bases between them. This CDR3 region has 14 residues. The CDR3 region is CASRQPSDGEKLFF. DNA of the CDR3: TGTGCCAGCAGGCAACCTAGCGATGGTGAAAAACTGTTTTTT.

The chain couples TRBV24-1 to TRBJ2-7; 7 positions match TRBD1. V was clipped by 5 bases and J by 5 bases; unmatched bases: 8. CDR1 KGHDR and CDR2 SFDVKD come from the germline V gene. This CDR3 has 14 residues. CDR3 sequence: CATSGSTGPNEQYF. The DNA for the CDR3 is TGTGCCACCAGTGGCTCGACAGGGCCAAACGAGCAGTACTTC.

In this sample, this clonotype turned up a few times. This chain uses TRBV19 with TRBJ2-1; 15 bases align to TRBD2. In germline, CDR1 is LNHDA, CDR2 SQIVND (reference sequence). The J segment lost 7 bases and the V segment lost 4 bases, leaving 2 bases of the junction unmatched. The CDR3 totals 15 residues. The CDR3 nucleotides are TGTGCCAGTAGTAAAGGACTAGCGGGGGGGAATGAGCAGTTCTTC. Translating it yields CASSKGLAGGNEQFF. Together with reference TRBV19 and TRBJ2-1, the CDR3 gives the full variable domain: DGGITQSPKYLFRKEGQNVTLSCEQNLNHDAMYWYRQDPGQGLRLIYYSQIVNDFQKGDIAEGYSVSREKKESFPLTVTSAQKNPTAFYLCASSKGLAGGNEQFFGPGTRLTVL.

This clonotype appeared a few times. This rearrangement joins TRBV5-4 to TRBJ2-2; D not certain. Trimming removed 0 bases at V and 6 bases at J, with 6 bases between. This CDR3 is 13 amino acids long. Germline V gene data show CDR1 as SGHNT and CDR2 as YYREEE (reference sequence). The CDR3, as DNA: TGTGCCAGCAGCTTGGACAGTGCCGGGGAGCTGTTTTTT. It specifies CASSLDSAGELFF.

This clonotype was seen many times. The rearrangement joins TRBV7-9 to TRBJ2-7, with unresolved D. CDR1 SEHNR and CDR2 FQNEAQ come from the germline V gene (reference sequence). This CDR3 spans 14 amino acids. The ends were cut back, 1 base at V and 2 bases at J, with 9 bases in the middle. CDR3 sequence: CASSLVDGPYEQYF. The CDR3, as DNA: TGTGCCAGCAGCTTAGTCGACGGGCCCTACGAGCAGTACTTC.

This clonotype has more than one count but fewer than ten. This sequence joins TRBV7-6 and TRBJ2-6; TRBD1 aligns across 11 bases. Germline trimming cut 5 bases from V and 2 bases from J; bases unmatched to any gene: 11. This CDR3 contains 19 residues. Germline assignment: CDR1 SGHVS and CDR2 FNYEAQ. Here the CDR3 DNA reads TGTGCCAGCAGCCCCGACCGGACAGGGGGCGCGGCTGGGGCCAACGTCCTGACTTTC. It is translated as CASSPDRTGGAAGANVLTF.

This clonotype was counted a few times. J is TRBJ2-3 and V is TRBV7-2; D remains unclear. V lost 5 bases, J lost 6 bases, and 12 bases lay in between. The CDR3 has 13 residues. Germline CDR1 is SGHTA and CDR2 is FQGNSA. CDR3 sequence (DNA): TGTGCCAGCAGCCCGCCTAACGGGGATACGCAGTATTTT. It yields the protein CASSPPNGDTQYF.

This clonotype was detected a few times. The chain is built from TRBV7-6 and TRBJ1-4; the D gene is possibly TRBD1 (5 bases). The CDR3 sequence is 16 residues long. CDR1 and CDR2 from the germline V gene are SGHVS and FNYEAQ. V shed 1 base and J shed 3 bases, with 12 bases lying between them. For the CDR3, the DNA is TGTGCCAGCAGCTTAGGACGGGGGGTACCTAATGAAAAACTGTTTTTT. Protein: CASSLGRGVPNEKLFF.

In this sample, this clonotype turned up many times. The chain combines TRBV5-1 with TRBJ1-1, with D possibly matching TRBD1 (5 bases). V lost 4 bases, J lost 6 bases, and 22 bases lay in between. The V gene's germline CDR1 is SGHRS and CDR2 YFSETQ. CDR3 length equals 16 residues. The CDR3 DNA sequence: TGCGCCAGCAGCAACTCAACCGGGACTAGGGGTCCTGAAGCTTTCTTT. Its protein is CASSNSTGTRGPEAFF.

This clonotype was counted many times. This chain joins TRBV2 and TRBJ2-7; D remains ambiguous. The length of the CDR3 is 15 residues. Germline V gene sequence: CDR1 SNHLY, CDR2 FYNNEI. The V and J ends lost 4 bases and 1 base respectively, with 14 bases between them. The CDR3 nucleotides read TGTGCCAGCAGTGGGACCCGCATACGATCCTACGAGCAGTACTTC. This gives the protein CASSGTRIRSYEQYF.

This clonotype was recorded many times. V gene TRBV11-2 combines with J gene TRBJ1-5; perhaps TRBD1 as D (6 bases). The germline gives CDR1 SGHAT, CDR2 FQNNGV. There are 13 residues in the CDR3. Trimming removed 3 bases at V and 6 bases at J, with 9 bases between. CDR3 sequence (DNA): TGTGCCAGCAGCTTCACAGGGCCTCAGCCCCAGCATTTT. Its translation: CASSFTGPQPQHF.